Listed below are T cell receptor beta chains from one sample, sequenced in a study of T cells after posttransplantation cyclophosphamide. Data came from immunoSEQ multiplex PCR; TCRdb stores just in-frame clones and leaves some out. The table shows about 21,000 clones, with around 89% occurring only once. This sample comprised PBMCs, obtained around 390 days after allogeneic stem cell transplant with calcineurin inhibitor and methotrexate. These receptors were obtained from a female patient in her 30s who received an allogeneic stem cell transplant from an unrelated donor, was CMV-positive, and had acute and chronic GVHD. Some T cells may be supplied by the graft donor. The conserved cysteine and the conserved F or W are not part of the CDR3 here.

TRBV14	TRBJ2-7	14	ASSQDGPGLTNEQY
TRBV18	TRBJ2-3	11	ASSPGLGDTQY
TRBV19	TRBJ2-1	16	ASSSWTSGNPFYNEQF
TRBV30	TRBJ2-5	13	AWVGLAGTGKTQY
TRBV7-3	TRBJ1-6	12	ASSGGTANSPLH
TRBV19	TRBJ2-5	14	ASSIVTTGPQGTQY
TRBV27	TRBJ2-3	13	ASSYWGQSTDTQY
TRBV9	TRBJ1-1	13	ASSVGPIMNTEAF
TRBV7-2	TRBJ2-3	16	ASSSLTSGRRGTDTQY
TRBV7-9	TRBJ2-5	12	ASRPGTGIETQY
TRBV7-7	TRBJ2-3	12	ASSLGQPTDTQY
TRBV7-9	TRBJ2-7	10	ASSLSNYEQY
TRBV4-3	TRBJ2-3	15	ASSQVVTGMKTDTQY
TRBV13	TRBJ2-6	14	ASSRGGPGGANVLT
TRBV2	TRBJ1-4	12	ASSETGGDEKLF
TRBV19	TRBJ2-3	14	ASSIDGQGVTDTQY
TRBV5-1	TRBJ2-7	10	ASSQDRGRQY
TRBV5-6	TRBJ2-5	12	ASSIGQRQETQY
TRBV4-1	TRBJ1-2	13	ASSQSTGTDYGYT
TRBV2	TRBJ2-7	10	ATRDSGYEQY
TRBV4-1	TRBJ2-3	14	ASSQGAGASTDTQY
TRBV6-1	TRBJ2-7	13	ASSPRQGRFYEQY
TRBV6-1	TRBJ1-5	12	ASGTAYSNQPQH
TRBV5-1	TRBJ2-3	13	ASSRAGVRTDTQY
TRBV13	TRBJ2-5	14	ASSLGSPGSQETQY
TRBV7-6	TRBJ1-3	16	ASSLGPPTGPSGNTIY
TRBV11-2	TRBJ2-2	14	ASSLTGAGVTGELF
TRBV5-8	TRBJ2-3	13	ASSTPAGGTDTQY
TRBV19	TRBJ1-2	14	ASTETLTGGGYGYT
TRBV15	TRBJ1-5	12	ATSREAEAQPQH
TRBV18	TRBJ2-7	13	ASSPPSSRAYEQY
TRBV27	TRBJ2-7	12	ASSNRRPAYEQY
TRBV15	TRBJ2-1	10	ATSREENEQF
TRBV6-1	TRBJ1-2	11	ASNPDKGHGYT
TRBV30	TRBJ2-1	12	ASEGDSTYNEQF
TRBV5-6	TRBJ1-2	12	ASSTDRGHHGYT
TRBV6-1	TRBJ2-1	13	ASSESGPRGEGKF
TRBV19	TRBJ2-3	13	ATLAGGRMVDTQY
TRBV27	TRBJ2-3	15	ASSLSPLAGWGDTQY
TRBV27	TRBJ1-2	10	ASSKGAGGYT
TRBV14	TRBJ2-1	11	ASSPIAEREQF
TRBV11-3	TRBJ2-1	12	ASSLETRGNEQF
TRBV7-9	TRBJ2-1	12	ASSLWDRVNEQF
TRBV5-1	TRBJ1-1	13	ASSSSRQIYTEAF
TRBV9	TRBJ1-5	15	ASSARSQGGGNQPQH
TRBV5-4	TRBJ2-3	10	ASSLSTDTQY
TRBV6-5	TRBJ1-2	13	ASSYSTGGTYGYT
TRBV7-3	-	18	ASSFWSLGGPSGRVNEQY
TRBV27	TRBJ2-3	11	AIGSGSTDTQY
TRBV30	TRBJ2-7	10	AWGLSRYEQY
TRBV14	TRBJ1-6	12	ASSRWADNSPLH
TRBV15	TRBJ2-3	15	ATSRDIAGGPIDTQY
TRBV2	TRBJ2-7	13	ASSSWTGGSYEQY
TRBV5-1	TRBJ2-3	16	ASSLGSSGSGVGDTQY
TRBV30	TRBJ1-1	12	AWSPGQVNTEAF